Listed below are T cell receptor beta chains from one sample, sequenced in a study of cytomegalovirus exposure and HLA in healthy donors. Profiled with immunoSEQ multiplex PCR; TCRdb holds only in-frame clones, not every one. The sample has approximately 140,000 clones; 65% to 80% are singletons. The sequenced sample consisted of PBMCs. These receptor sequences come from a woman aged 18-29 years in good health and CMV-seronegative. Each CDR3 is given with its conserved first and last residue. The D gene is left open where the match is weak. Expanded clones get a size class; other rows say once, few or many, or leave the size out.

clone_size,j_call,v_call,d_call,cdr3_nt,cdr3_aa
few,TRBJ2-7,TRBV6-1,TRBD1,TGTGCCAGCGTGAACAGGGGGATCTCTGGGCAGTACTTC,CASVNRGISGQYF
-,TRBJ2-7,TRBV14,-,TGTGCCAGCAGCCAAGAACCCGGGGAGCAGTACTTC,CASSQEPGEQYF
-,TRBJ1-1,TRBV29-1,-,TGCAGCGTTCTGGACAGAGGCGGCGGAACTGAAGCTTTCTTT,CSVLDRGGGTEAFF
few,TRBJ2-7,TRBV6-1,-,TGTGCCAGCAGATCGAGAGCCGAACCTACCTACGAGCAGTACTTC,CASRSRAEPTYEQYF
many,TRBJ1-5,TRBV19,-,TGTGCCAGTAGTATAGACGAGAGCCTACCCCAGCATTTT,CASSIDESLPQHF
-,TRBJ2-3,TRBV14,TRBD1,TGTGCCAGCGCTTACGACAGGGGAGAGCAGTATTTT,CASAYDRGEQYF
few,TRBJ1-5,TRBV2,TRBD1,TGTGCCAGCAGGGGACAGGGGATAAGCAATCAGCCCCAGCATTTT,CASRGQGISNQPQHF
few,TRBJ2-7,TRBV6-1,-,TGTGCCAGCAGTGAAATGGCCGAGCAGTACTTC,CASSEMAEQYF
-,TRBJ1-5,TRBV10-3,TRBD1,TGTGCCATCAGTGAGTACGGGACAGGGGATCAGCCCCAGCATTTT,CAISEYGTGDQPQHF
-,TRBJ2-7,TRBV2,-,TGTGCCAGCAGCTCGGAGGGCGTAGGCGAGCAGTACTTC,CASSSEGVGEQYF
-,TRBJ1-2,TRBV18,-,TGTGCCAGCTCACCCCCGACAGGCTGGCACCACTACACCTTC,CASSPPTGWHHYTF
-,TRBJ2-4,TRBV7-2,-,TGTGCCAGCAGCTTAGCCGGCATTCAGTACTTC,CASSLAGIQYF
-,TRBJ2-7,TRBV4-1,-,TGCGCCAGCAGCCGAAGTTTCGGCACACCGGCTTGGGGGCTGGGGTACGAGCAGTACTTC,CASSRSFGTPAWGLGYEQYF
-,TRBJ1-1,TRBV7-6,TRBD1,TGTGCCAGCAGCCCGGGACAGGGAGTGAACACTGAAGCTTTCTTT,CASSPGQGVNTEAFF
few,TRBJ2-7,TRBV9,-,TGTGCCAGCAGCCCCGTCCCCGGTTCTTCCTACGAGCAGTACTTC,CASSPVPGSSYEQYF
-,TRBJ1-2,TRBV25-1,-,TGTGCCAGCAGTGATCTCGTCGGAGTATATGGCTACACCTTC,CASSDLVGVYGYTF
-,TRBJ1-1,TRBV7-8,-,TGTGCCAGCAGCCCTTTCGCGACAGGGAACACTGAAGCTTTCTTT,CASSPFATGNTEAFF
-,TRBJ2-1,TRBV30,TRBD2,TGTGCGGGCCGCGAGCGGGAGGGCCTTTTCAATGAGCAGTTCTTC,CAGREREGLFNEQFF
-,TRBJ2-1,TRBV27,TRBD1,TGTGCCAGCAGTTTCTCGGGACAGGGTTACAATGAGCAGTTCTTC,CASSFSGQGYNEQFF
-,TRBJ2-1,TRBV30,-,TGTGCCTGGAGTGTCGGGTGGAGGGGAAATGAGCAGTTCTTC,CAWSVGWRGNEQFF
-,TRBJ1-2,TRBV4-2,TRBD1,TGTGCCAGCAGCCAAGTCCCGACAGGGAACTATGGCTACACCTTC,CASSQVPTGNYGYTF
-,TRBJ2-7,TRBV9,TRBD2,TGTGCCAGCAGCGTAGGCCTAGCGGGAGGAGAAGAGCAGTACTTC,CASSVGLAGGEEQYF
-,TRBJ1-5,TRBV10-3,-,TGTGCCATCAGGGGGGCGAATCAGCCCCAGCATTTT,CAIRGANQPQHF
-,TRBJ1-1,TRBV27,TRBD1,TGTGCCAGCATAAATAGGGCAGGGGGAGGAGGAACTGAAGCTTTCTTT,CASINRAGGGGTEAFF
-,TRBJ2-1,TRBV7-2,-,TGTGCCAGCAGCGTTAGCTATGAGCAGTTCTTC,CASSVSYEQFF
-,TRBJ1-2,TRBV7-6,-,TGTGCCAGCAGCTTAGGACAAGCAGGGAACTATGGCTACACCTTC,CASSLGQAGNYGYTF
-,TRBJ2-2,TRBV19,-,TGTGCCAGTACGGGGGGCGCTAGGTGGGTCACCGGGGAGCTGTTTTTT,CASTGGARWVTGELFF
-,TRBJ1-2,TRBV7-9,-,TGTGCCAGCAGCTTAGGAACTGACTGTACCTTC,CASSLGTDCTF
-,TRBJ1-1,TRBV6-4,TRBD1,TGTGCCAGCAGTAACAGGGGAGTTTCTGAAGCTTTCTTT,CASSNRGVSEAFF
-,TRBJ2-1,TRBV10-2,TRBD1,TGCGCCAGCAGAATAGACAGGGGCAACTACAATGAGCAGTTCTTC,CASRIDRGNYNEQFF
-,TRBJ2-7,TRBV6-9,TRBD2,TGTGCCAGCAGTTCTCCCCCGGGACTAGCCTACGAGCAGTACTTC,CASSSPPGLAYEQYF
-,TRBJ2-5,TRBV11-2,-,TGTGCCAGCAGCTTAGGAGGGCAGGTTTATCAAGAGACCCAGTACTTC,CASSLGGQVYQETQYF
few,TRBJ2-7,TRBV10-1,-,TGCGCCAGCAGTGGTGAGGGCGAGCAGTACTTC,CASSGEGEQYF
-,TRBJ1-5,TRBV2,-,TGTGCCAGCAGTAGGGACTCGGTTTATAGCAATCAGCCCCAGCATTTT,CASSRDSVYSNQPQHF
-,TRBJ2-7,TRBV2,TRBD2,TGTGCCAGCAGGCTAGCGGAACCCTCCTACGAGCAGTACTTC,CASRLAEPSYEQYF
-,TRBJ2-2,TRBV6-5,-,TGTGCCAGCAGTTACTCGACAGGTTGGGGGAACGGGGAGCTGTTTTTT,CASSYSTGWGNGELFF
-,TRBJ2-7,TRBV7-7,TRBD2,TGTGCCAGCAGCTTAGCGCGGGATAGCGGGAGTTACGAGCAGTACTTC,CASSLARDSGSYEQYF
-,TRBJ1-2,TRBV29-1,-,TGCAGCGCCCTTAAACAGGGAATCCAAGGCTACACCTTC,CSALKQGIQGYTF
-,TRBJ2-1,TRBV7-7,TRBD2,TGTGCCAGCATCCACCCGGGACTAGCGTTAACCTCCTCCTACAATGAGCAGTTCTTC,CASIHPGLALTSSYNEQFF
-,TRBJ1-1,TRBV6-5,TRBD1,TGTGCCAGCAGACAAGGACAGGAGGGTGAAGCTTTCTTT,CASRQGQEGEAFF
-,TRBJ2-1,TRBV7-9,TRBD2,TGTGCCAGCAGCTTAGGCGGGGGGAGAGATGAGCAGTTCTTC,CASSLGGGRDEQFF
-,TRBJ2-1,TRBV11-2,TRBD2,TGTGCCAGCAGCTTAGTGGGGGGGAAGGGTGATGAGCAGTTCTTC,CASSLVGGKGDEQFF
-,TRBJ2-5,TRBV5-6,-,TGTGCCAGCAGCTTGGACGGGTGGGGAGCGGGCACGACCCAGTACTTC,CASSLDGWGAGTTQYF
-,TRBJ1-3,TRBV30,-,TGTGCCTGGACGCGGGCGGGCGGCTTCTCTGGAAACACCATATATTTT,CAWTRAGGFSGNTIYF
-,TRBJ2-7,TRBV29-1,TRBD2,TGCAGCGTTTCCAGCGGGAGTGCCGAGCAGTACTTC,CSVSSGSAEQYF
once,TRBJ2-7,TRBV2,-,TGTGCCAGCAGCGGACAGCTCTCCTACGAGCAGTACTTC,CASSGQLSYEQYF
-,TRBJ1-2,TRBV19,-,TGTGCCAGTAGTATAGGTGGTGTGAGCAGGGGAGATGGCTACACCTTC,CASSIGGVSRGDGYTF
-,TRBJ1-3,TRBV2,-,TGTGCCAGCAGTGTAGACATCGGTGGAAACACCATATATTTT,CASSVDIGGNTIYF
few,TRBJ1-5,TRBV30,-,TGTGCCTGGAGTCTCCGCGGAGGGAGGATGCCCCAGCATTTT,CAWSLRGGRMPQHF
few,TRBJ1-1,TRBV19,-,TGTGCCAGTACACCAAGGAGGGAGGGAAACACTGAAGCTTTCTTT,CASTPRREGNTEAFF
few,TRBJ2-7,TRBV10-2,TRBD2,TGCGCCAGCAGTGAGGGACTAGTCTACGAGCAGTACTTC,CASSEGLVYEQYF
-,TRBJ2-5,TRBV7-7,-,TGTGCCAGCAGCTTAGGTCGACTAGTCGTAGGAGAGACCCAGTACTTC,CASSLGRLVVGETQYF
-,TRBJ2-1,TRBV7-9,TRBD1,TGTGCCAGCAGCTTCGGAGACAGGGGCACCTACAATGAGCAGTTCTTC,CASSFGDRGTYNEQFF
-,TRBJ2-1,TRBV4-1,-,TGCGCCAGCAGCCAGATACTAGCCCCGAGCTCCTACAATGAGCAGTTCTTC,CASSQILAPSSYNEQFF
-,TRBJ1-5,TRBV27,TRBD1,TGTGCCAGCAGTATCCGACAGGGGGGGCAGCCCCAGCATTTT,CASSIRQGGQPQHF
-,TRBJ2-1,TRBV7-9,TRBD2,TGTGCCAGCAGCTTAGTCGGCGGGAGACGGGGATCTGAGCAGTTCTTC,CASSLVGGRRGSEQFF